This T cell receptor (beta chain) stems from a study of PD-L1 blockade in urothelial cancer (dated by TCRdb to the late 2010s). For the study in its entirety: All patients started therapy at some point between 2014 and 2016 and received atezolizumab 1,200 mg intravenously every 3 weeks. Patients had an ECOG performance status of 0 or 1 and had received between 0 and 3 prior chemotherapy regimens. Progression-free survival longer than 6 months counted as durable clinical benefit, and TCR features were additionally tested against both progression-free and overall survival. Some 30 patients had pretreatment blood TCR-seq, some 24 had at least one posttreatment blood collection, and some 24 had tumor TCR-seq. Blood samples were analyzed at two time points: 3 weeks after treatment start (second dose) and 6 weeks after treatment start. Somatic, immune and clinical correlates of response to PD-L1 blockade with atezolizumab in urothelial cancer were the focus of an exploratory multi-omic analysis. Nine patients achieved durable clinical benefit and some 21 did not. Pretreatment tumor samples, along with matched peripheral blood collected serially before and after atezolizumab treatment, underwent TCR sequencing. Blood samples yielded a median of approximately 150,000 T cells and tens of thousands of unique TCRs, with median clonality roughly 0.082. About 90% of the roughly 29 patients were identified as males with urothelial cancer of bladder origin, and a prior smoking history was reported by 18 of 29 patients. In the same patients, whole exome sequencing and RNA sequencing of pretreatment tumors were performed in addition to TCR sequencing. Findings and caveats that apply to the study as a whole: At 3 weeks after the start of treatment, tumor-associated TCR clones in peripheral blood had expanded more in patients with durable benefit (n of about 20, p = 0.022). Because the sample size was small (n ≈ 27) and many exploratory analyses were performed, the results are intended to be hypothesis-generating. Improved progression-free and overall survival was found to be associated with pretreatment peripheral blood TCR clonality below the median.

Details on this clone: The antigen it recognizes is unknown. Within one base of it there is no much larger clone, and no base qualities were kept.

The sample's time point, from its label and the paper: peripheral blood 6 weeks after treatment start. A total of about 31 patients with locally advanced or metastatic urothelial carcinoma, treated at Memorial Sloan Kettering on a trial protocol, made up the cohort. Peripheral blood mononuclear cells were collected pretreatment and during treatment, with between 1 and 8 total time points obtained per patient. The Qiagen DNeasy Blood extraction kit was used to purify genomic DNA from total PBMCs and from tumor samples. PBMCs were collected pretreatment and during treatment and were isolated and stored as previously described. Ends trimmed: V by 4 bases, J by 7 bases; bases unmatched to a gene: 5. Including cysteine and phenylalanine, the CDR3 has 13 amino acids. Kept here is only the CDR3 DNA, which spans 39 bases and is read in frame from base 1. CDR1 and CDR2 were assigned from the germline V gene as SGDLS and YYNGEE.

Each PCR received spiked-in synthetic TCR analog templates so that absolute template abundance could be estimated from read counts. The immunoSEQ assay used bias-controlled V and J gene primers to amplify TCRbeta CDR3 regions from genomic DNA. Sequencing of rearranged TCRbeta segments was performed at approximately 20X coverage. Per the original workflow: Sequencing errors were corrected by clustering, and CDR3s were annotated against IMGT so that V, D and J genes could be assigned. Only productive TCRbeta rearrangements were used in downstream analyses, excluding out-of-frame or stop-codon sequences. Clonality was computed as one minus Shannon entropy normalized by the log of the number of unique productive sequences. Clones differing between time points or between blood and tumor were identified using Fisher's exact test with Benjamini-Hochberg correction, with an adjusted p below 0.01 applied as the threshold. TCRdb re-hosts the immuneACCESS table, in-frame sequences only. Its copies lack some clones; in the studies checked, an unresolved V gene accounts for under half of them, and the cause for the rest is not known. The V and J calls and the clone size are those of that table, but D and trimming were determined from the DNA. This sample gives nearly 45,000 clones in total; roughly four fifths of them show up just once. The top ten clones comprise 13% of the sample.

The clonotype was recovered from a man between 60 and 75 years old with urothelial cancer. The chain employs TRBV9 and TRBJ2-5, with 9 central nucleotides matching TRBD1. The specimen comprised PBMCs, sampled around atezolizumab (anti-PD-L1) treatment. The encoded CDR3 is CASSIDRGGTQYF. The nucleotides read TGTGCCAGCAGCATCGACAGGGGGGGGACCCAGTACTTC.